This is a list of T cell receptor beta chains from one sample in a study of T cells in Graves' hyperthyroidism and ophthalmopathy. Each CDR3 protein gets one entry after TCRdb re-called the multiplex PCR reads with MiXCR. The sample includes some 700,000 distinct CDR3 sequences, roughly a sixth of them seen just once. The material sequenced was blood. The source is a man aged 50 to 60 with Graves' hyperthyroidism. The CDR3 runs from the conserved cysteine through the conserved F or W. The D gene is left open where the match is weak. Size is stated for part of the rows, as once, few or many counts, or as a class when the clone is expanded.

V: TRBV29-1; D: -; J: TRBJ2-5; size: few; DNA: TGCAGCGCGCGGACTTTAGAGACCCAGTACTTC; CDR3: CSARTLETQYF
V: TRBV20-1; D: TRBD2; J: TRBJ2-1; size: -; DNA: TGCAGTGCCTCCCGACTAGCGGGAGCCACGACCTACAATGAGCAGTTCTTC; CDR3: CSASRLAGATTYNEQFF
V: TRBV20-1; D: -; J: TRBJ2-5; size: -; DNA: TGCAGTGCTTTACTCGACGGAGGACAAGAGACCCAGTACTTC; CDR3: CSALLDGGQETQYF
V: TRBV6-1; D: TRBD1; J: TRBJ1-5; size: many; DNA: TGTGCCAGCAGTTCGAAACAGGGGGACGCCCGGTCCTATAGCAATCAGCCCCAGCATTTT; CDR3: CASSSKQGDARSYSNQPQHF
V: TRBV28; D: TRBD2; J: TRBJ2-2; size: many; DNA: TGTGCCAGCAGTCCCCCGGGACTAGCGGGAACCGGGGAGCTGTTTTTT; CDR3: CASSPPGLAGTGELFF
V: TRBV2; D: TRBD2; J: TRBJ2-3; size: -; DNA: TGTGCCAGCAGTGGAAAGGGACTAGCGGGAGCGACAGATACGCAGTATTTT; CDR3: CASSGKGLAGATDTQYF
V: TRBV5-1; D: TRBD1; J: TRBJ2-6; size: -; DNA: TGCGCCAGCAGCTTGACTGGACAGGGGGCGTCTGGGGCCAACGTCCTGACTTTC; CDR3: CASSLTGQGASGANVLTF
V: TRBV6-1; D: TRBD1; J: TRBJ2-7; size: few; DNA: TGTGCCAGCAGTGAAGATGAGACAGGGGGCAACGAGCAGTACTTC; CDR3: CASSEDETGGNEQYF
V: TRBV5-1; D: -; J: TRBJ1-1; size: few; DNA: TGCGCCAGCAGCCCTACCCTAAGCATGGGGATTAACACTGAAGCTTTCTTT; CDR3: CASSPTLSMGINTEAFF
V: TRBV6-1; D: -; J: TRBJ2-7; size: -; DNA: TGTGCCAGCAGAAGACTAGTTACCTCCTACGAGCAGTGCTTC; CDR3: CASRRLVTSYEQCF
V: TRBV27; D: -; J: TRBJ1-2; size: many; DNA: TGTGCCAGCTTAGGCTCCTATGGCTACACCTTC; CDR3: CASLGSYGYTF
V: TRBV20-1; D: TRBD1; J: TRBJ1-1; size: many; DNA: TGCAGTGCTAGAACATGGACAGGGGTGAACACTGAAGCTTTCTTT; CDR3: CSARTWTGVNTEAFF
V: TRBV2; D: TRBD1; J: TRBJ2-1; size: many; DNA: TGTGCCAGCAGCGGACAGGGGGCCTACAATGAGCAGTTCTTC; CDR3: CASSGQGAYNEQFF
V: TRBV20-1; D: -; J: TRBJ2-2; size: few; DNA: TGCAGTGCGCCCAGCGGGCCCACCGGGGAGCTGTTTTTT; CDR3: CSAPSGPTGELFF
V: TRBV7-2; D: -; J: TRBJ1-3; size: many; DNA: TGTGCCAGCAGCTTAGAATTCGGACAGATAAACACCATATATTTT; CDR3: CASSLEFGQINTIYF
V: TRBV9; D: -; J: TRBJ1-5; size: many; DNA: TGTGCCAGCAGCGAGGGGACCCGCAATCAGCCCCAGCATTTT; CDR3: CASSEGTRNQPQHF
V: TRBV7-8; D: -; J: TRBJ1-4; size: few; DNA: TGTGCCAGCAGCGCGACCCACCCAGGGACAACTAATGAAAAACTGTTTTTT; CDR3: CASSATHPGTTNEKLFF
V: TRBV15; D: TRBD1; J: TRBJ2-7; size: many; DNA: TGTGCCACCAGCAGAGATGGACAGGTAATCTACGAGCAGTACTTC; CDR3: CATSRDGQVIYEQYF
V: TRBV7-2; D: TRBD2; J: TRBJ2-5; size: many; DNA: TGTGCCAGCAGCTTCCCAGCGGGAGAGGCGGTGGGAAAGACCCAGTACTTC; CDR3: CASSFPAGEAVGKTQYF
V: TRBV11-2; D: -; J: TRBJ2-7; size: -; DNA: TGTGCCACCAACCATTATGGGGGAGCGGAAACCTACGAGCAGTACTTC; CDR3: CATNHYGGAETYEQYF
V: TRBV10-3; D: -; J: TRBJ1-1; size: -; DNA: TGTGCCATCAGTGTATTGCTCAGGGTAGTTGAAGCTTTCTTT; CDR3: CAISVLLRVVEAFF
V: TRBV12-3/TRBV12-4; D: -; J: TRBJ2-3; size: many; DNA: TGTGCCAGCAGTTTACCCCGCACAGCGGAGTTAGATACGCAGTATTTT; CDR3: CASSLPRTAELDTQYF
V: TRBV4-1; D: TRBD1; J: TRBJ2-7; size: few; DNA: TGCGCCAGCAGCCAGGGACAGGGGGGAATCTACTCCTACGAGCAGTACTTC; CDR3: CASSQGQGGIYSYEQYF
V: TRBV19; D: -; J: TRBJ2-5; size: few; DNA: TGTGCCAGTAGTCGACGGGGGCAAGAGACCCAGTACTTC; CDR3: CASSRRGQETQYF
V: TRBV28; D: -; J: TRBJ2-7; size: many; DNA: TGTGCCAGCAGTTTATCTAGCCCCGGACTCGACGAGCAGTACTTC; CDR3: CASSLSSPGLDEQYF
V: TRBV18; D: TRBD1; J: TRBJ1-1; size: -; DNA: TGTGCCAGCTCACCGGGTACAGGGGGTGACGCTGAAGCTTTCTTT; CDR3: CASSPGTGGDAEAFF
V: TRBV3-1; D: -; J: TRBJ2-7; size: few; DNA: TGTGCCAGCAGCCAAGGCGCAGGGCCCCACTACGAGCAGTACTTC; CDR3: CASSQGAGPHYEQYF
V: TRBV10-3; D: -; J: TRBJ2-1; size: -; DNA: TGTGCCATCAGTGAGAGCGAAAATGAGCAGTTCTTC; CDR3: CAISESENEQFF
V: TRBV28; D: -; J: TRBJ1-2; size: few; DNA: TGTGCCAGCAGTTTACAGGGAATCTATGGCTACACCTTC; CDR3: CASSLQGIYGYTF
V: TRBV18; D: TRBD1; J: TRBJ2-5; size: -; DNA: TGTGCCAGCTCACCAAGGACAGGGAAGGGGCAAGGGACCCAGTACTTC; CDR3: CASSPRTGKGQGTQYF
V: TRBV30; D: -; J: TRBJ1-2; size: -; DNA: TGTGCCTGGAGTTTGCGGGGTAACTATGGCTACACCTTC; CDR3: CAWSLRGNYGYTF
V: TRBV12-3/TRBV12-4; D: -; J: TRBJ1-5; size: few; DNA: TGTGCCAGCAGTCAAAACCGAGTCGATCAGCCCCAGCATTTT; CDR3: CASSQNRVDQPQHF
V: TRBV12-3/TRBV12-4; D: -; J: TRBJ2-1; size: -; DNA: TGTGCCAGCAGTTTAGGCGGACTTCTGAGCTCCTACAATGAGCAGTTCTTC; CDR3: CASSLGGLLSSYNEQFF
V: TRBV24-1; D: -; J: TRBJ2-3; size: few; DNA: TGTGCCACCGGCCGGGACATTAGCACAGATACGCAGTATTTT; CDR3: CATGRDISTDTQYF
V: TRBV2; D: -; J: TRBJ2-2; size: few; DNA: TGTGCCAGCAGTGAAATGTGGGGGAACACCGGGGAGCTGTTTTTT; CDR3: CASSEMWGNTGELFF
V: TRBV11-2; D: TRBD2; J: TRBJ2-5; size: many; DNA: TGTGCCAGCAGCTTAGAGGCGGGAGGCCTAGAGACCCAGTACTTC; CDR3: CASSLEAGGLETQYF
V: TRBV29-1; D: TRBD2; J: TRBJ2-7; size: few; DNA: TGCAGCGGGGAAGCGGGAGGGACCGGCGAGCAGTACTTC; CDR3: CSGEAGGTGEQYF